This T cell receptor (beta chain) emerged from a study of cytomegalovirus exposure and HLA in healthy donors. As to this clone: As yet, its antigen is unknown.

The PCR made use of 60 Vbeta and 13 Jbeta primers. Profiled with immunoSEQ multiplex PCR; TCRdb holds only in-frame clones, not every one. The repertoire holds around 140,000 clones, with about 80% as singletons. In germline, CDR1 is MNHEY, CDR2 SVGAGI. This CDR3 is built from 15 residues. Trimming removed 8 bases from V and 1 base from J, with 14 bases in between. Study findings and constraints: For most TCR sequences rarity was the rule, although some public TCRs occurred in many donors. TRBV6-2, TRBV6-3 and some other V segments were unresolvable in 87-base-pair reads.

Sequencing input: PBMCs. This TCR derives from a woman aged 40 to 50 in good health and CMV-seronegative. This chain links TRBV6-5 with TRBJ2-2; perhaps TRBD1 as D (5 bases). CDR3 bases: TGTGCCAGCTATCCCGAAACAGGGAACACCGGGGAGCTGTTTTTT. The encoded protein is CASYPETGNTGELFF.